Presented here are 26 T cell receptor beta chains from one specimen sequenced in a study of beta chain features in type 1 diabetes. The whole isolated RNA underwent reverse transcription, so sequencing captured expressed TCRB transcripts. Some clones are missing from TCRdb's copy, which holds only in-frame ones; the method was immunoSEQ multiplex PCR. The repertoire holds around 250,000 clones, about 71% seen once, with 0.053% in the top ten. Input material: naive CD4+ T cells from blood. The receptor source for this set is a man in his thirties or forties in good health.

This chain connects TRBV29-1 to TRBJ2-3; 7 nucleotides agree with TRBD2. This CDR3 has 13 amino acids. V lost 5 bases, J lost 4 bases, and 6 bases stayed unmatched. Germline V lookup: CDR1 SQVTM, CDR2 ANQGSEA. Here the CDR3 DNA reads TGCAGCGTTTGTATGGCGGGGGCAGATACGCAGTATTTT. Translating it yields CSVCMAGADTQYF.

The chain joins TRBV10-3 to TRBJ1-1, with a weak D call TRBD1 (5 bases). The germline V gene has CDR1 ENHRY and CDR2 SYGVKD. Between the trimmed V and J ends, which lost 8 bases and 11 bases, there was a span of 15 bases. This CDR3 has 11 residues. In nucleotides, the CDR3 is TGTGCCATCCTCCCCCGGGACTCCGCTTTCTTT. Amino acid sequence: CAILPRDSAFF.

A few counts support this clone. The chain combines TRBV29-1 with TRBJ1-1; D not resolved. V was clipped by 7 bases and J by 7 bases, with 13 bases between them. Germline V lookup: CDR1 SQVTM, CDR2 ANQGSEA. The CDR3 covers 11 residues. The CDR3 coding sequence is TGCAGCGCGAAGGGCGCGGATGAAGCTTTCTTT. Translating gives CSAKGADEAFF.

Notes on this clone: The same CDR3 also results from other DNA sequences found in this sample. The gene calls are TRBV30 and TRBJ2-1; no definite D call. This CDR3 region has 11 residues. Germline assignment: CDR1 GTSNPN and CDR2 SVGIG (reference sequence). Between the trimmed V and J ends, which lost 0 bases and 7 bases, there was a span of 4 bases. DNA of the CDR3: TGTGCCTGGAGTGTAGGGAATGAGCAGTTCTTC. The encoded protein is CAWSVGNEQFF.

V is TRBV30 and J is TRBJ2-6; a possible D gene is TRBD1 (6 bases). Trimming took 2 bases from V and 2 from J, leaving 7 bases between them. The CDR3 is made up of 14 amino acids. Per germline, CDR1 GTSNPN and CDR2 SVGIG (reference sequence). This CDR3 reads CAWSRTAGANVLTF. CDR3 sequence (DNA): TGTGCCTGGAGTCGGACAGCTGGGGCCAACGTCCTGACTTTC.

The chain has TRBV9 and TRBJ1-2, with a weak D call TRBD1 (5 bases). CDR1 is SGDLS and CDR2 is YYNGEE in the germline V gene. The V and J ends lost 4 bases and 1 base respectively, with 8 bases between them. The CDR3 length is 13 residues. The CDR3 region has the DNA TGTGCCAGCAGCAGACAGAGTAACTATGGCTACACCTTC. It specifies CASSRQSNYGYTF. Together with reference TRBV9 and TRBJ1-2, the CDR3 gives the full variable domain: DSGVTQTPKHLITATGQRVTLRCSPRSGDLSVYWYQQSLDQGLQFLIQYYNGEERAKGNILERFSAQQFPDLHSELNLSSLELGDSALYFCASSRQSNYGYTFGSGTRLTVV.

The V gene is TRBV4-3, the J gene TRBJ2-7, with 9 bases that match TRBD1. J gave up 2 bases and V 4 bases, and 6 bases lay outside the gene matches. CDR3 size: 15 residues. From germline, CDR1 is LGHNA and CDR2 YSLEER. The CDR3 loop reads CASSPDGTGTYEQYF. The CDR3 DNA follows: TGCGCCAGCAGCCCTGACGGGACAGGGACCTACGAGCAGTACTTC.

The rearrangement uses TRBV5-1 and TRBJ2-7; D is undetermined. Germline V gene sequence: CDR1 SGHRS, CDR2 YFSETQ. CDR3 size: 14 residues. V lost 1 base and J lost 3, with 11 bases in between. CDR3 protein: CASSLQGPGYEQYF. CDR3 in DNA: TGCGCCAGCAGCTTGCAAGGGCCGGGCTACGAGCAGTACTTC.

The chain couples TRBV4-1 to TRBJ2-3; 7 bases fit TRBD2. J lost 2 bases, V lost 5 bases, and 10 bases had no gene match. Germline V gene lookup returns CDR1 MGHRA and CDR2 YSYEKL. The CDR3 has 16 residues. The CDR3 loop is CASSSSSGSYTDTQYF. The CDR3 bases are TGCGCCAGCAGCTCTTCTAGCGGATCTTACACAGATACGCAGTATTTT.

This clone was observed a handful of times. The chain carries TRBV7-9 and TRBJ2-5; 8 positions agree with TRBD1. The V segment lost 5 bases and the J segment 1 base; nucleotides outside the gene matches: 3. The CDR3 runs to 14 residues. Germline V gives CDR1 SEHNR, CDR2 FQNEAQ (reference sequence). CDR3 nucleotide sequence: TGTGCCAGCAGCAGACAGGGGCTCCAAGAGACCCAGTACTTC. Translated: CASSRQGLQETQYF.

The chain links TRBV15 to TRBJ2-2; tentatively, D is TRBD2 (7 bases). Germline lookup yields CDR1 LNHNV and CDR2 YYDKDF (reference sequence). The CDR3 is 17 residues long. Trimming pared 7 bases from V and 1 base from J, leaving 19 bases between. The chain's CDR3 is CATNEARGAQNTGELFF. The CDR3 region has the DNA TGTGCCACCAACGAAGCCCGGGGGGCCCAGAACACCGGGGAGCTGTTTTTT.

This chain connects TRBV5-6 to TRBJ2-1; 8 positions agree with TRBD2. CDR1 and CDR2 (germline): SGHDT, YYEEEE. This CDR3 region has 15 residues. The J segment lost 4 bases and the V segment lost 4 bases, leaving 7 bases of the junction unmatched. The CDR3 region is CASSPAGAKYNEQFF. The CDR3, as DNA: TGTGCCAGCAGCCCAGCGGGGGCAAAGTACAATGAGCAGTTCTTC.

The rearrangement links TRBV30 to TRBJ1-6; 8 bases fit TRBD1. The CDR3 spans 15 residues. V lost 2 bases, J lost 11 bases, and 11 bases stayed unmatched. Germline CDR1 and CDR2: GTSNPN and SVGIG (reference sequence). The CDR3 spells CAWSLTGEGATPLHF. The CDR3 DNA sequence: TGTGCCTGGAGTCTGACAGGGGAGGGAGCGACACCCCTCCACTTT.

The chain combines TRBV13 with TRBJ2-7; the match to TRBD1 covers 7 bases. Germline assignment: CDR1 PRHDT and CDR2 FYEKMQ (reference sequence). V gave up 2 bases and J gave up 3 bases; unmatched junction bases: 1. CDR3 length equals 13 residues. CDR3 sequence: CASSLNRGYEQYF. The CDR3 nucleotides read TGTGCCAGCAGCTTAAACAGGGGCTACGAGCAGTACTTC.

This rearrangement joins TRBV9 to TRBJ1-1; 9 bases are a match to TRBD1. Trimming cost V 4 bases and J 0 bases; bases outside gene matches: 7. Germline lookup yields CDR1 SGDLS and CDR2 YYNGEE. CDR3 length equals 16 residues. For the CDR3, the DNA is TGTGCCAGCAGCCCCCGGGACAGGGTCTTGAACACTGAAGCTTTCTTT. Its protein is CASSPRDRVLNTEAFF.

The gene calls are TRBV7-8 and TRBJ2-6, with 7 positions matching TRBD1. The CDR3 has 15 residues. Trimming removed 5 bases from V and 3 bases from J; junction bases left unmatched: 4. Germline-derived CDR1 and CDR2 are SGHVS and FQNEAQ. CDR3 DNA: TGTGCCAGCAGCCGTACAGGGGATGGGGCCAACGTCCTGACTTTC. Protein: CASSRTGDGANVLTF.

The CDR3 protein is CAISEATGVNEQFF. DNA of the CDR3: TGTGCCATCAGTGAGGCAACGGGAGTCAATGAGCAGTTCTTC. The rearrangement joins TRBV10-3 to TRBJ2-1; D might be TRBD2 (6 bases). V lost 2 bases and J lost 6, with 11 bases in between. The CDR3 runs to 14 residues. Looked up from germline, CDR1 is ENHRY and CDR2 is SYGVKD.

This clone was detected a few times. The J gene is TRBJ1-3, the V gene TRBV2; D is uncertain. Trimming stripped 2 bases from V and 0 bases from J, with 8 bases between. The CDR3 spans 15 residues. Per germline, CDR1 SNHLY and CDR2 FYNNEI. The CDR3 sequence: CASSEQDVSGNTIYF. Here the CDR3 DNA reads TGTGCCAGCAGTGAACAGGATGTCTCTGGAAACACCATATATTTT.

In its sample, this clone was seen a few times. The chain couples TRBV9 to TRBJ2-5; 7 nucleotides align to TRBD2. Germline CDR1 and CDR2: SGDLS and YYNGEE. V shed 4 bases, J shed 4 bases, and the junction held 4 bases outside the gene matches. The CDR3 is 13 amino acids. The CDR3 region has the DNA TGTGCCAGCAGCAGGCCGGGAGGAGAGACCCAGTACTTC. This codes for CASSRPGGETQYF.

This clone was found a few times. The chain couples TRBV7-2 to TRBJ2-7; 7 positions agree with TRBD2. Per germline, CDR1 SGHTA and CDR2 FQGNSA. The trim removed 5 bases at V and 6 bases at J, leaving 10 bases unmatched. CDR3 size: 14 residues. CDR3 amino acids: CASSQYGLGAEQYF. CDR3 nucleotides: TGTGCCAGCAGCCAATACGGACTAGGGGCCGAGCAGTACTTC.

This rearrangement joins TRBV21-1 to TRBJ2-7. TRBV21-1 is a pseudogene locus. This CDR3 comprises 12 residues. The CDR3 DNA follows: TGTGCCAGCAGCAAAGAAGGCTACGAGCAGTACTTC. This encodes CASSKEGYEQYF.

The V call is TRBV20-1, the J call TRBJ2-1; D uncertain. The germline V gene has CDR1 DFQATT and CDR2 SNEGSKA (reference sequence). V was pared by 1 base and J by 9 bases, with 7 bases between. CDR3 length: 11 residues. CDR3 protein: CSARAPPEQFF. CDR3 in DNA: TGCAGTGCTAGAGCCCCGCCTGAGCAGTTCTTC.

The rearrangement joins TRBV19 to TRBJ2-5; D uncertain. Looked up from germline, CDR1 is LNHDA and CDR2 is SQIVND (reference sequence). This CDR3 comprises 15 residues. V gave up 0 bases and J gave up 1 base, with 9 bases separating them. CDR3 in amino acids: CASSIDLQFQETQYF. The CDR3 coding sequence is TGTGCCAGTAGTATAGATCTACAGTTCCAAGAGACCCAGTACTTC.

The CDR3: CASSLGQGGANVLTF. CDR3 sequence (DNA): TGTGCCAGCAGCCTCGGACAGGGTGGGGCCAACGTCCTGACTTTC. This chain joins TRBV5-6 and TRBJ2-6; 8 bases fit TRBD1. The V gene's germline CDR1 is SGHDT and CDR2 YYEEEE. Trimming cost V 4 bases and J 3 bases; bases outside gene matches: 3. The CDR3 sequence is 15 residues long.

The V gene is TRBV4-3, the J gene TRBJ1-2; D is unclear. Germline loops: CDR1 LGHNA, CDR2 YSLEER. The CDR3 is made up of 13 amino acids. V was clipped by 4 bases and J by 2 bases, with 8 bases between them. CDR3 bases: TGCGCCAGCAGCCTCGACATAAACTATGGCTACACCTTC. This gives the protein CASSLDINYGYTF.

V and J are TRBV5-4 and TRBJ1-1, with D perhaps matching TRBD1 (5 bases). Germline V gene sequence: CDR1 SGHNT, CDR2 YYREEE (reference sequence). V lost 0 bases and J lost 8, with 11 bases in between. The CDR3 loop spans 13 amino acids. Here the CDR3 reads CASSLAKSGEAFF. The CDR3 DNA sequence: TGTGCCAGCAGCTTGGCCAAGTCAGGGGAAGCTTTCTTT.